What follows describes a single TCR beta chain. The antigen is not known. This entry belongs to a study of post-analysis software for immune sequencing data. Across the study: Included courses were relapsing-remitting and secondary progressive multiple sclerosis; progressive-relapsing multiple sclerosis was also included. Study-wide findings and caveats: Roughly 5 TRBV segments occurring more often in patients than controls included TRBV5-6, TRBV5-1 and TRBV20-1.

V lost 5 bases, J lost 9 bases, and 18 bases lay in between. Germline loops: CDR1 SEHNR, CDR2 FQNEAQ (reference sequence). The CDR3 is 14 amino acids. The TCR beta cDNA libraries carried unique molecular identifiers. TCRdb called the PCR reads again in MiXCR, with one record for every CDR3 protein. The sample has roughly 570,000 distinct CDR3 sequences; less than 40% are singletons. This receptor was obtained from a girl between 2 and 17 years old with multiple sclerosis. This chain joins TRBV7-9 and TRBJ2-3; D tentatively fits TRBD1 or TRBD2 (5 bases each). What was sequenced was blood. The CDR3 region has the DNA TGTGCCAGCAGCCCCGGGACCCTGCAGCGGACGCAGTATTTT. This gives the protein CASSPGTLQRTQYF.